This T cell receptor beta chain came from a study of early T cells in non-severe SARS-CoV-2 infection. Overall study context: RNA in bulk from unsorted whole blood was sequenced, and chains were unpaired. Overall study results and limits: Comparison of clonotypes with VDJdb favored anti-spike CD8 responses while missing private and CD4 specificities.

This clonotype occurred many times. Its antigen is undetermined. The protocol attached unique molecular identifiers to individual cDNA molecules. TCRdb reprocessed the 5' RACE reads with MiXCR, giving one entry per CDR3 protein. The sample lists about 110,000 distinct CDR3 sequences; around 10% were seen once. Looked up from germline, CDR1 is KGHDR and CDR2 is SFDVKD. J was trimmed by 2 bases and V by 4 bases; bases with no gene match: 5. The CDR3 covers 15 residues. Sequenced material: whole blood. The chain is built from TRBV24-1 and TRBJ1-1; 8 bases are a match to TRBD1. The source of this sequence is an adult who was a healthcare worker with PCR-confirmed SARS-CoV-2 infection or an uninfected control (not recorded which). The CDR3, as DNA: TGTGCCACCAGTGACGGACAGGGCTTCAACACTGAAGCTTTCTTT. Its protein is CATSDGQGFNTEAFF.